These 9 T cell receptor beta chains came from one sample sequenced in a study of blood T cells in healthy people across ages. With a J-beta primer mix and a sample-barcoded 5' primer, a second PCR ran 7 to 11 cycles. TCRdb re-called the 5' RACE reads with MiXCR, one entry per CDR3 protein. Of 1.6 million or so distinct CDR3 sequences listed, almost 35% are singletons. The sample was blood. The source is a woman between 25 and 40 years old in good health.

This CDR3 reads CSVEGSRGNYGYTF. The CDR3 DNA reads as TGCAGCGTTGAAGGATCGAGGGGTAACTATGGCTACACCTTC. The chain joins TRBV29-1 to TRBJ1-2; D is perhaps TRBD1 (5 bases). The germline V gene has CDR1 SQVTM and CDR2 ANQGSEA. The CDR3 totals 14 residues. V lost 1 base to trimming and J lost 1 base, with 10 bases between them. Drawing the rest from reference TRBV29-1 and TRBJ1-2, the complete variable domain is SAVISQKPSRDICQRGTSLTIQCQVDSQVTMMFWYRQQPGQSLTLIATANQGSEATYESGFVIDKFPISRPNLTFSTLTVSNMSPEDSSIYLCSVEGSRGNYGYTFGSGTRLTVV.

This sequence joins TRBV2 and TRBJ2-1; D gene uncertain. Per germline, CDR1 SNHLY and CDR2 FYNNEI. This CDR3 has 15 amino acids. V lost 3 bases to trimming and J lost 2 bases, with 11 bases between them. The CDR3 DNA follows: TGTGCCAGCAGTGACGTGGCGATCCCCTACAATGAGCAGTTCTTC. Residues: CASSDVAIPYNEQFF.

In this sample, this clonotype turned up a few times. This chain uses TRBV20-1 with TRBJ1-2; TRBD1 agrees at 8 bases. This CDR3 is 15 amino acids long. Germline V lookup: CDR1 DFQATT, CDR2 SNEGSKA (reference sequence). Unmatched junction bases numbered 10, after V lost 6 bases and J lost 1 base. The CDR3: CSATGQAGVNYGYTF. CDR3 sequence (DNA): TGCAGTGCCACGGGACAGGCTGGGGTTAACTATGGCTACACCTTC.

This chain joins TRBV13 and TRBJ2-7; tentative D call: TRBD2 (6 bases). Deletions cut 1 base from V and 5 bases from J, with 18 bases between. The CDR3 is 16 residues long. The germline CDR1 and CDR2 sequences are PRHDT and FYEKMQ (reference sequence). As DNA, the CDR3 is TGTGCCAGCAGCTTAGTTAGAGGAGGGGTGAGGAACGAGCAGTACTTC. Residues: CASSLVRGGVRNEQYF.

This clonotype was seen more than once but under ten times. DNA of the CDR3: TGCAGTGCCGGCACCGGGACCCGGGGGTACGAGCAGTACTTC. It yields the protein CSAGTGTRGYEQYF. V is TRBV20-1 and J is TRBJ2-7, with D perhaps TRBD2 (6 bases). Germline V gene data show CDR1 as DFQATT and CDR2 as SNEGSKA (reference sequence). There are 14 residues in the CDR3. The V end was cut by 6 bases, the J end by 4 bases, with 19 bases between.

The chain joins TRBV7-3 to TRBJ2-5, with 7 bases aligning to TRBD1. V dropped 5 bases and J dropped 4; count of bases not matched to a gene: 7. The CDR3 consists of 14 residues. CDR1 and CDR2 (germline): SGHTA, FQGTGA. The chain's CDR3 is CASSRQGGLETQYF. CDR3 bases: TGTGCCAGCAGCCGACAGGGTGGTTTAGAGACCCAGTACTTC.

This sequence joins TRBV29-1 and TRBJ1-1; no clear D. This CDR3 spans 13 amino acids. CDR1 and CDR2 (germline): SQVTM, ANQGSEA. V was clipped by 7 bases and J by 1 base, with 13 bases between them. DNA of the CDR3: TGCAGCGACTTGACAACGCGGAACACTGAAGCTTTCTTT. This sequence encodes CSDLTTRNTEAFF.

At least ten counts were recorded for this clonotype. The chain links TRBV7-9 to TRBJ2-5; 7 bases agree with TRBD1. V was pared by 5 bases and J by 2 bases, with 8 bases of the junction left unmatched. The germline V gene has CDR1 SEHNR and CDR2 FQNEAQ (reference sequence). This CDR3 has 15 residues. Here the CDR3 reads CASSTGTAVQETQYF. CDR3 bases: TGTGCCAGCAGCACCGGGACAGCCGTACAAGAGACCCAGTACTTC.

This clonotype was picked up a small number of times. The chain employs TRBV15 and TRBJ2-3; the D gene is possibly TRBD2 (6 bases). V lost 4 bases, J lost 7 bases, and 15 bases lay in between. The V gene's germline CDR1 is LNHNV and CDR2 YYDKDF (reference sequence). CDR3 size: 14 residues. Here the CDR3 DNA reads TGTGCCACCAGCACCCCAGCGGGTTTGAATACGCAGTATTTT. This gives the protein CATSTPAGLNTQYF.